These 26 T cell receptor beta chains came from one sample sequenced in a study of blood T cell repertoires in COVID-19. Measured with immunoSEQ multiplex PCR; TCRdb has only the in-frame clones, and not every one. The table records more than 300,000 clones, about 90% of them present only once. The sequenced material came from PBMCs or T cells enriched from blood (not recorded which). Every receptor here comes from a man aged 35 to 55 in a cohort exposed to, infected with or recovered from COVID-19 (not recorded which).

V usage is TRBV2 and J usage is TRBJ1-4, with unresolved D. Germline V CDR1 and CDR2: SNHLY, FYNNEI. The CDR3 runs 13 residues. V was clipped by 4 bases and J by 8 bases, with 11 bases between them. The CDR3 reads CASSAGFGEKLFF. CDR3 DNA sequence: TGTGCCAGCAGTGCCGGGTTCGGGGAAAAACTGTTTTTT.

The genes are TRBV5-1 and TRBJ2-2, with 7 bases identical to TRBD1. Germline V lookup: CDR1 SGHRS, CDR2 YFSETQ. The CDR3 spans 16 residues. V was clipped by 2 bases and J by 3 bases; unmatched bases: 7. Here the CDR3 reads CASSFTGEGDTGELFF. The CDR3 DNA follows: TGCGCCAGCAGCTTTACAGGGGAAGGAGACACCGGGGAGCTGTTTTTT.

This chain connects TRBV6-2 or TRBV6-3 to TRBJ1-5; D uncertain. Germline V gene data show CDR1 as MNHEY and CDR2 as SVGEGT. The V end was cut by 2 bases, the J end by 1 base, with 24 bases between. This CDR3 region has 20 residues. CDR3 protein: CASSYVLGRPRTKSNQPQHF. CDR3 coding DNA: TGTGCCAGCAGTTACGTTTTGGGCAGGCCCCGCACAAAAAGCAATCAGCCCCAGCATTTT.

The sample holds a few counts of this clone. This chain connects TRBV28 to TRBJ2-7; 7 bases are shared with TRBD2. Germline V gene lookup returns CDR1 MDHEN and CDR2 SYDVKM. The CDR3 extends over 15 amino acids. V dropped 5 bases and J dropped 4; count of bases not matched to a gene: 11. This CDR3 reads CASSPPGGSRYEQYF. The CDR3, as DNA: TGTGCCAGCAGTCCCCCGGGAGGTTCTAGGTACGAGCAGTACTTC.

Details on this clone: A read error may produce the germline difference seen at one junction end. This chain connects TRBV4-1 to TRBJ2-7, with 9 positions matching TRBD2. This CDR3 contains 14 residues. The germline CDR1 and CDR2 sequences are MGHRA and YSYEKL. This CDR3 is CASSPTDSGSLRNF. DNA for the CDR3: TGCGCCAGCAGCCCGACGGATAGCGGGAGCCTCCGGAACTTC.

The chain couples TRBV30 to TRBJ1-6; D is perhaps TRBD1 (6 bases). Germline V gives CDR1 GTSNPN, CDR2 SVGIG (reference sequence). V lost 1 base and J 9 bases, leaving 16 bases between the germline ends. The CDR3 is 15 residues long. CDR3 sequence: CAWSAQGFLASPLHF. In nucleotides, the CDR3 is TGTGCCTGGAGTGCACAGGGTTTCCTGGCTTCACCCCTCCACTTT. Variable domain in full (rest from reference TRBV30 and TRBJ1-6): SQTIHQWPATLVQPVGSPLSLECTVEGTSNPNLYWYRQAAGRGLQLLFYSVGIGQISSEVPQNLSASRPQDRQFILSSKKLLLSDSGFYLCAWSAQGFLASPLHFGNGTRLTVT.

The sample holds one count of this clone. This chain uses TRBV27 with TRBJ2-3; 9 bases agree with TRBD2. J gave up 4 bases and V 3 bases, and 5 bases lay outside the gene matches. The CDR3 length is 15 residues. CDR1 is MNHEY, CDR2 SMNVEV, per germline (reference sequence). The CDR3 protein is CASSFSGTSPDTQYF. CDR3 DNA sequence: TGTGCCAGCAGTTTTTCCGGGACTAGCCCAGATACGCAGTATTTT.

The chain has TRBV27 and TRBJ1-2; possibly TRBD1 for D (6 bases). V lost 5 bases and J lost 2, with 9 bases in between. The CDR3 is made up of 13 amino acids. The germline gives CDR1 MNHEY, CDR2 SMNVEV (reference sequence). The CDR3 sequence is CASSRQANYGYTF. The CDR3 bases are TGTGCCAGCAGTCGACAGGCAAACTATGGCTACACCTTC.

The rearrangement uses TRBV6-5 and TRBJ1-2; D not resolved. Trimming stripped 2 bases from V and 0 bases from J, with 10 bases between. The CDR3 runs to 15 residues. The germline CDR1 and CDR2 sequences are MNHEY and SVGAGI. The CDR3 is CASSYHAGTNYGYTF. CDR3 DNA sequence: TGTGCCAGCAGTTACCACGCAGGAACTAACTATGGCTACACCTTC.

The chain couples TRBV7-6 to TRBJ2-3; 12 nucleotides line up with TRBD1. Unmatched junction bases numbered 10, after V lost 1 base and J lost 8 bases. The length of the CDR3 is 17 residues. From germline, CDR1 is SGHVS and CDR2 FNYEAQ. The CDR3 DNA sequence: TGTGCCAGCAGCTTAGAAGGATCGGGACAGGGGGCATCTACGCAGTATTTT. Encoded protein: CASSLEGSGQGASTQYF.

This clone has only one observation. This chain links TRBV7-2 with TRBJ2-3; the match to TRBD2 covers 11 bases. This CDR3 comprises 15 residues. J was trimmed by 6 bases and V by 5 bases; bases with no gene match: 7. The germline gives CDR1 SGHTA, CDR2 FQGNSA. The CDR3 protein is CASSPLAGAWDTQYF. CDR3 coding DNA: TGTGCCAGCAGCCCACTAGCGGGAGCTTGGGATACGCAGTATTTT.

The chain carries TRBV3-1 (or the pseudogene TRBV3-2) and TRBJ1-3, with TRBD1 matching over 7 bases. V gave up 0 bases and J gave up 2 bases; unmatched junction bases: 10. This CDR3 contains 18 residues. Germline values: CDR1 LGHDT, CDR2 YNNKEL (reference sequence). Here the CDR3 DNA reads TGTGCCAGCAGCCAAGAACGGTGGGGTACAGGGGCTGGAAACACCATATATTTT. Protein sequence: CASSQERWGTGAGNTIYF.

The rearrangement links TRBV11-3 to TRBJ2-6, with D hard to call. V lost 1 base and J 2 bases, leaving 6 bases between the germline ends. Per germline, CDR1 SGHNT and CDR2 YENEEA. The CDR3 totals 15 residues. The CDR3 coding sequence is TGTGCCAGCAGCTTAGGAGGTACTGGGGCCAACGTCCTGACTTTC. Translating gives CASSLGGTGANVLTF.

This chain joins TRBV3-1 (or the pseudogene TRBV3-2) and TRBJ2-1; 7 bases are a match to TRBD2. V was clipped by 4 bases and J by 4 bases; unmatched bases: 7. Germline CDR1 LGHDT, CDR2 YNNKEL (reference sequence). The CDR3 loop spans 15 amino acids. This CDR3 is CASSLMGGGYNEQFF. CDR3 DNA: TGTGCCAGCAGCCTCATGGGGGGGGGATACAATGAGCAGTTCTTC.

The chain uses TRBV6-1 and TRBJ1-3, with D perhaps TRBD1 (6 bases). V shed 1 base and J shed 4 bases, with 8 bases lying between them. The CDR3 has 14 residues. Germline CDR1 reads MNHNS; CDR2 reads SASEGT. The CDR3 is CASSEGGRGNTIYF. The CDR3, as DNA: TGTGCCAGCAGTGAAGGGGGGCGAGGAAACACCATATATTTT.

The chain has TRBV5-1 and TRBJ1-1, with D maybe TRBD1 (6 bases). Trimming stripped 3 bases from V and 3 bases from J, with 15 bases between. Germline CDR1 and CDR2: SGHRS and YFSETQ. This CDR3 spans 15 amino acids. The CDR3 DNA sequence: TGCGCCAGCAGCTCCATTGGACAGAGAGACACTGAAGCTTTCTTT. It encodes CASSSIGQRDTEAFF.

The J gene is TRBJ2-2, the V gene TRBV13; 7 nucleotides align to TRBD1. After removal of 1 base from V and 1 base from J, the junction contained 3 bases not matched to a gene. From germline, CDR1 is PRHDT and CDR2 FYEKMQ (reference sequence). The CDR3 runs 16 residues. The CDR3 DNA reads as TGTGCCAGCAGCTTAGCCGGGACAGAGAACACCGGGGAGCTGTTTTTT. It yields the protein CASSLAGTENTGELFF.

V is TRBV7-2 and J is TRBJ2-4, with a possible D match to TRBD1 (6 bases). This CDR3 is built from 14 residues. Germline V gene lookup returns CDR1 SGHTA and CDR2 FQGNSA. V lost 5 bases and J lost 9, with 17 bases in between. The CDR3 DNA reads as TGTGCCAGCAGCACCAACAGGGATGGGGGCATTCAGTACTTC. Encoded protein: CASSTNRDGGIQYF. Complete variable domain (other parts from reference TRBV7-2 and TRBJ2-4): GAGVSQSPSNKVTEKGKDVELRCDPISGHTALYWYRQSLGQGLEFLIYFQGNSAPDKSGLPSDRFSAERTGGSVSTLTIQRTQQEDSAVYLCASSTNRDGGIQYFGAGTRLSVL.

This chain joins TRBV18 and TRBJ2-3; no clear D gene. The CDR3 sequence is 16 residues long. Germline V gene lookup returns CDR1 KGHSH and CDR2 LQKENI. V lost 2 bases, J lost 0 bases, and 12 bases lay in between. The CDR3 region has the DNA TGTGCCAGCTCACCAATATCCCCTACTAGCACAGATACGCAGTATTTT. This gives the protein CASSPISPTSTDTQYF.

The gene calls are TRBV7-9 and TRBJ1-2; maybe TRBD1 (6 bases). Trimming pared 4 bases from V and 9 bases from J, leaving 15 bases between. CDR1 is SEHNR, CDR2 FQNEAQ, per germline (reference sequence). The CDR3 totals 13 residues. CDR3 residues: CASSSTQGNRYTF. CDR3 coding DNA: TGTGCCAGCAGCTCAACACAGGGTAATCGCTACACCTTC.

V and J are TRBV5-6 and TRBJ1-4; D remains unclear. V shed 4 bases and J shed 7 bases, with 20 bases lying between them. The CDR3 sequence is 16 residues long. CDR1 and CDR2 from the germline V gene are SGHDT and YYEEEE. CDR3 coding DNA: TGTGCCAGCAGCGCAGATTTTGGACGGACTGTTGAAAAACTGTTTTTT. Amino acid sequence: CASSADFGRTVEKLFF.

In its sample, this clone was seen once. The chain uses TRBV5-1 and TRBJ2-7; 10 bases match TRBD2. CDR3 length: 16 residues. Germline V gene data show CDR1 as SGHRS and CDR2 as YFSETQ. Unmatched junction bases numbered 9, after V lost 1 base and J lost 5 bases. The CDR3 reads CASSLSPSGSLNEQYF. For the CDR3, the DNA is TGCGCCAGCAGCTTGTCCCCTAGCGGGAGTCTCAACGAGCAGTACTTC.

The chain links TRBV24-1 to TRBJ1-2; D not certain. CDR1 is KGHDR and CDR2 is SFDVKD in the germline V gene. This CDR3 comprises 14 residues. Trimming shortened V by 4 bases and J by 5 bases, and 13 bases separated the two germline ends. The CDR3 reads CATSDPTSAYGYTF. The CDR3 nucleotides are TGTGCCACCAGTGACCCAACGTCCGCGTATGGCTACACCTTC.

The CDR3 DNA sequence: TGTGCCAGCAGCCCGGGGGACAGGGCCCACGAGCAGTACTTC. Protein sequence: CASSPGDRAHEQYF. J is TRBJ2-7 and V is TRBV7-9, with 9 bases that match TRBD1. V lost 5 bases and J lost 5; bases outside the gene matches: 7. The CDR3 runs to 14 residues. Per germline, CDR1 SEHNR and CDR2 FQNEAQ (reference sequence).

The J gene is TRBJ2-7, the V gene TRBV7-8; 8 bases align to TRBD2. V lost 1 base, J lost 3 bases, and 8 bases stayed unmatched. The CDR3 is made up of 16 amino acids. CDR1 SGHVS and CDR2 FQNEAQ come from the germline V gene. CDR3 residues: CASSLVTSGRNYEQYF. CDR3 DNA sequence: TGTGCCAGCAGCTTAGTAACCAGCGGGAGAAACTACGAGCAGTACTTC.

This clone occurred a few times. This CDR3 is CASASLAASYNEQFF. DNA for the CDR3: TGTGCTAGTGCCTCACTAGCGGCTAGCTACAATGAGCAGTTCTTC. The rearrangement uses TRBV12-5 and TRBJ2-1; 8 nucleotides line up with TRBD2. J gave up 3 bases and V 7 bases, and 8 bases lay outside the gene matches. The CDR3 has 15 amino acids. Germline values: CDR1 LGHNT, CDR2 FRNRAP.